This T cell receptor beta chain was captured by sequencing in a study of Ad26.COV2.S vaccination and SARS-CoV-2 variants. Study-wide results and limits: Reported post-vaccination CD8+ and CD4+ T cell responses to spike showed substantial breadth. TCR breadth and depth analyses may have underestimated total T cell responses.

Produced via immunoSEQ multiplex PCR; TCRdb's table is partial and in-frame only. This table has about 680,000 clones, approximately 88% appearing once. Treatment specified: about 20 received Ad26.COV2.S at low or high dose, single or two shots; about 5 received placebo; per-sample allocation not given. All samples were drawn on day 63, counting from the first vaccine or placebo injection. Donor was an adult aged 18-55 years in Boston. About this clone: Antigen unknown.

Per the germline V gene, CDR1 is LGHDT and CDR2 is YNNKEL (reference sequence). V dropped 7 bases and J dropped 4 bases, with 11 bases sitting between them. The CDR3 covers 14 residues. Sample: peripheral blood, taken in a trial of Ad26.COV2.S vaccine versus placebo. J is TRBJ2-6 and V is TRBV3-1 (or the pseudogene TRBV3-2), with D unresolved. The origin of this receptor is a person between 18 and 65 years old who received the Ad26.COV2.S COVID-19 vaccine or a placebo. Here the CDR3 DNA reads TGTGCCAGCAACCACGCATCCGGGGCCAACGTCCTGACTTTC. Protein sequence: CASNHASGANVLTF.